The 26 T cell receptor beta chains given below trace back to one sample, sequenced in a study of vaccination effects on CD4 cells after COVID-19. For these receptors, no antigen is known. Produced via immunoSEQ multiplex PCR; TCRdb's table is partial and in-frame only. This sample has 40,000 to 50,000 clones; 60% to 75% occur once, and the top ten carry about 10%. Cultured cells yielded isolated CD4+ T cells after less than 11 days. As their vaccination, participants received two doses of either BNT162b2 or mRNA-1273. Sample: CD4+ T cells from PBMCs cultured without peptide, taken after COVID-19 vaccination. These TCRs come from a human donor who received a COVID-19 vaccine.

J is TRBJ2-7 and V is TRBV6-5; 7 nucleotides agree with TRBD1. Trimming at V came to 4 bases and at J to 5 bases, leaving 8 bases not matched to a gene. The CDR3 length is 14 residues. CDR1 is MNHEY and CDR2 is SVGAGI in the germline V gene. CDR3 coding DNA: TGTGCCAGCAGTTTACAGGGGAGAGGTCACGAGCAGTACTTC. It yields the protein CASSLQGRGHEQYF.

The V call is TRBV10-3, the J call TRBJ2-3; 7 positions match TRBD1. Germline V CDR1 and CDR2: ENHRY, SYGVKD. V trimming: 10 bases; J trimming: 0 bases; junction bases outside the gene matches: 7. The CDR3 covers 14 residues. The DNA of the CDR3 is TGTGCCACCCGAGGACAGGCTAGCACAGATACGCAGTATTTT. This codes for CATRGQASTDTQYF.

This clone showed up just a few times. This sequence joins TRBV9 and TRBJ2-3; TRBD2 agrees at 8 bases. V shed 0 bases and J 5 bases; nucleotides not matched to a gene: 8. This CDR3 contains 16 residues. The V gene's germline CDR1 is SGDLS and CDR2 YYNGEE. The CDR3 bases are TGTGCCAGCAGCGTAGCTGCCGGGGGGGCAATAGATACGCAGTATTTT. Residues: CASSVAAGGAIDTQYF.

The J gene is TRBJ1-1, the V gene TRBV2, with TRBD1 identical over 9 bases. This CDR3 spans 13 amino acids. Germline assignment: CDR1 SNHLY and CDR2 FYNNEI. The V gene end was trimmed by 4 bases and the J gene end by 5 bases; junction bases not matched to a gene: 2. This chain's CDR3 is CASSGQGDTEAFF. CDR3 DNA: TGTGCCAGCAGTGGACAGGGGGATACTGAAGCTTTCTTT.

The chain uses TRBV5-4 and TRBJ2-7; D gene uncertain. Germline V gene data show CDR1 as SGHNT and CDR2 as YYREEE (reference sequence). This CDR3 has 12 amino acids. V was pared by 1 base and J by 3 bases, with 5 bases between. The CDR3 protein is CASSLNSYEQYF. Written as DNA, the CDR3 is TGTGCCAGCAGCTTGAACAGCTACGAGCAGTACTTC.

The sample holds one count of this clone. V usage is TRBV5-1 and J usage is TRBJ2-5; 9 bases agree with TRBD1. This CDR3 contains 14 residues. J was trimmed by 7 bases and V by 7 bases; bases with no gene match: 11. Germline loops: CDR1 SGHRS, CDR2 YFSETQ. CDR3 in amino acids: CASYRDRVRGTQYF. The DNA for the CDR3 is TGCGCCAGCTACCGGGACAGGGTTCGTGGGACCCAGTACTTC.

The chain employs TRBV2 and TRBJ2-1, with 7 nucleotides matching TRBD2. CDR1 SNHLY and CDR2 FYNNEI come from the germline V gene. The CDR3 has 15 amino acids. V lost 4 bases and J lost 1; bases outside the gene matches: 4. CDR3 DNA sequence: TGTGCCAGCAGTGGCGGGAGAGGATCCTACAATGAGCAGTTCTTC. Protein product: CASSGGRGSYNEQFF.

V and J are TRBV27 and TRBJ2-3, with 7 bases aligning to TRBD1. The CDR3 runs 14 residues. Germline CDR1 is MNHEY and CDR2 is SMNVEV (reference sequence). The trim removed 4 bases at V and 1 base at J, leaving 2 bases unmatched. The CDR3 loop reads CASSSTGGTDTQYF. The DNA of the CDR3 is TGTGCCAGCAGTTCTACAGGGGGCACAGATACGCAGTATTTT.

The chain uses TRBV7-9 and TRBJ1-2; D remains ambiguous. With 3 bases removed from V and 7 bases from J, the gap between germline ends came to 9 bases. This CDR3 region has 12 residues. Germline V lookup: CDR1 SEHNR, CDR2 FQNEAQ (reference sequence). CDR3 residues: CASSFRASGYTF. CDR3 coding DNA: TGTGCCAGCAGCTTTCGGGCCTCTGGCTACACCTTC.

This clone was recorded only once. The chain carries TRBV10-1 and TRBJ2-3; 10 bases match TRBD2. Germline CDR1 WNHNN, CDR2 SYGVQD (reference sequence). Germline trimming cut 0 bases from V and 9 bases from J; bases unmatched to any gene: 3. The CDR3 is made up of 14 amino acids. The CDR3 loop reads CASSESLAGVTQYF. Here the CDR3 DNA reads TGCGCCAGCAGTGAGTCCCTAGCGGGAGTAACGCAGTATTTT.

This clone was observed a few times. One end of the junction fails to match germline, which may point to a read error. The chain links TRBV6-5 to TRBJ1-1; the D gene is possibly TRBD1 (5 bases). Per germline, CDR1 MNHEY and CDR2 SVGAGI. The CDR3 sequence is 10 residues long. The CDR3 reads CASSREGPLF. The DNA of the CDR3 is TGTGCCAGCTCGCGGGAGGGGCCCCTCTTT.

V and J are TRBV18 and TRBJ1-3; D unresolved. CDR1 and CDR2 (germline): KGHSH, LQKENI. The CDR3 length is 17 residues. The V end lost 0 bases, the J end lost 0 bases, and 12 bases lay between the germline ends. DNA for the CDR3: TGTGCCAGCTCACCACCGAGGTCAGCTGACTCTGGAAACACCATATATTTT. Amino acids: CASSPPRSADSGNTIYF.

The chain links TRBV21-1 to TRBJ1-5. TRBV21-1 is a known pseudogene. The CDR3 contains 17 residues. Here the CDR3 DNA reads TGTGCCAGCAAGACCGGACGGCCCCCCATAAGCAATCAGCCCCAGCATTTT. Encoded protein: CASKTGRPPISNQPQHF.

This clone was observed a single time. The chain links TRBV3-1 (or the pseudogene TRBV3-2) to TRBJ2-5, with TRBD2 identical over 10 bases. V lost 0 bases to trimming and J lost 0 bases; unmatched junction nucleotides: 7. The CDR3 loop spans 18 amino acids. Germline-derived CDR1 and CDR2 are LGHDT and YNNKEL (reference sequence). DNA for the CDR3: TGTGCCAGCAGCCAAGATCCCTTCCTAGCGGGAGACCAAGAGACCCAGTACTTC. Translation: CASSQDPFLAGDQETQYF.

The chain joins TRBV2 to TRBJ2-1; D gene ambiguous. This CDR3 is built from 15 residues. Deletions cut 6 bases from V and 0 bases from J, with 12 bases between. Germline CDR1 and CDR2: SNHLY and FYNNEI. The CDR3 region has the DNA TGTGCCAGCAGGGAAAATAGGGACTCCTACAATGAGCAGTTCTTC. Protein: CASRENRDSYNEQFF. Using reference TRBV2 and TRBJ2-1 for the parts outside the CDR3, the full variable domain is EPEVTQTPSHQVTQMGQEVILRCVPISNHLYFYWYRQILGQKVEFLVSFYNNEISEKSEIFDDQFSVERPDGSNFTLKIRSTKLEDSAMYFCASRENRDSYNEQFFGPGTRLTVL.

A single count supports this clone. The CDR3 is CASSLDSGRSYEQYF. The DNA of the CDR3 is TGCGCCAGCAGCTTGGATTCAGGCCGCTCCTACGAGCAGTACTTC. The gene calls are TRBV5-1 and TRBJ2-7; D remains ambiguous. CDR1 is SGHRS, CDR2 YFSETQ, per germline. V lost 0 bases, J lost 0 bases, and 10 bases lay in between. The CDR3 is made up of 15 amino acids.

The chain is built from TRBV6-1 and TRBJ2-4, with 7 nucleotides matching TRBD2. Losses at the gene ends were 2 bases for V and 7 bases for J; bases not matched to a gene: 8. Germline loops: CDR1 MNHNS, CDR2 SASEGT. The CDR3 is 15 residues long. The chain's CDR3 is CASSEMGGIRNIQYF. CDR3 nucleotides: TGTGCCAGCAGTGAAATGGGGGGGATTAGGAACATTCAGTACTTC.

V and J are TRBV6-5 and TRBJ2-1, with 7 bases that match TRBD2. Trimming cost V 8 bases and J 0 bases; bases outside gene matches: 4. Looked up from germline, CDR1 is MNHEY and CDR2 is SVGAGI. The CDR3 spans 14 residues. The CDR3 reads CASEAGSSYNEQFF. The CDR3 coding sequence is TGTGCCAGCGAAGCGGGGAGCTCCTACAATGAGCAGTTCTTC.

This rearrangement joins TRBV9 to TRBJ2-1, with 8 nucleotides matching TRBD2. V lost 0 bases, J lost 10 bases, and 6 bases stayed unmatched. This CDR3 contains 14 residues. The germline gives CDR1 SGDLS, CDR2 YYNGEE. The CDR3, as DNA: TGTGCCAGCAGCGTAGGGGTGGCGGGAGGCGAGCAGTTCTTC. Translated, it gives CASSVGVAGGEQFF.

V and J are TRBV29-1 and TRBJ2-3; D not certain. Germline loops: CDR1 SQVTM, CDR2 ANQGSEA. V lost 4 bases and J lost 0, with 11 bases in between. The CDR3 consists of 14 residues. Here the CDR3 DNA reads TGCAGCGTTGGGGTCGGACCTAGCACAGATACGCAGTATTTT. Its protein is CSVGVGPSTDTQYF.

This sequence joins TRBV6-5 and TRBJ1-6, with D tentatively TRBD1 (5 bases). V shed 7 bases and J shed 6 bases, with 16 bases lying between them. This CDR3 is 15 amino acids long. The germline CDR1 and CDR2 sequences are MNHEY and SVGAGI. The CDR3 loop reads CASTQTGGSNSPLHF. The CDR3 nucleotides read TGTGCCAGCACTCAGACGGGGGGGTCTAATTCACCCCTCCACTTT.

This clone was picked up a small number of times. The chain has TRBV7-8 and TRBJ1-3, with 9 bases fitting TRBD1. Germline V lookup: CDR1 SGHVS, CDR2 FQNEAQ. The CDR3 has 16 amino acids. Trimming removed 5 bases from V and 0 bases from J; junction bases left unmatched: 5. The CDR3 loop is CASSTTQGASGNTIYF. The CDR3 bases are TGTGCCAGCAGCACCACACAGGGGGCCTCTGGAAACACCATATATTTT.

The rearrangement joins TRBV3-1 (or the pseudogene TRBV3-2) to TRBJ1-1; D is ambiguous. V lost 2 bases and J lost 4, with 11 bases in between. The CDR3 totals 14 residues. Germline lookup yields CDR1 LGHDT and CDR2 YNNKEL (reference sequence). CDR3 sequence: CASSQISGSTEAFF. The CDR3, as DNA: TGTGCCAGCAGCCAAATAAGCGGGAGCACTGAAGCTTTCTTT.

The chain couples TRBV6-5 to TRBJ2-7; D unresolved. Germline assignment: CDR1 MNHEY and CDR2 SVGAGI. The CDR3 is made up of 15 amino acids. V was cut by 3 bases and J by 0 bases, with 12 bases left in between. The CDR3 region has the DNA TGTGCCAGCAGTTATAGTAAAGCGTCCTCCTACGAGCAGTACTTC. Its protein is CASSYSKASSYEQYF.

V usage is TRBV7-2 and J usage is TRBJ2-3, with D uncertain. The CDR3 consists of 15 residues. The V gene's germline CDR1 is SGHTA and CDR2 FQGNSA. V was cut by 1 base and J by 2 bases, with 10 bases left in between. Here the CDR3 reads CASSLVVGFTDTQYF. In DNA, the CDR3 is TGTGCCAGCAGCTTAGTAGTTGGTTTCACAGATACGCAGTATTTT.

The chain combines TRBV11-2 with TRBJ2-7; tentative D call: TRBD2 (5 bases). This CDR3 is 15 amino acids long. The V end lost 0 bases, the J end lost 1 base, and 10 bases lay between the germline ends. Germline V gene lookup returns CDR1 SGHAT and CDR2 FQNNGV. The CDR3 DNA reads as TGTGCCAGCAGCTTAGAGCCCGGCGGGTCCTACGAGCAGTACTTC. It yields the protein CASSLEPGGSYEQYF.